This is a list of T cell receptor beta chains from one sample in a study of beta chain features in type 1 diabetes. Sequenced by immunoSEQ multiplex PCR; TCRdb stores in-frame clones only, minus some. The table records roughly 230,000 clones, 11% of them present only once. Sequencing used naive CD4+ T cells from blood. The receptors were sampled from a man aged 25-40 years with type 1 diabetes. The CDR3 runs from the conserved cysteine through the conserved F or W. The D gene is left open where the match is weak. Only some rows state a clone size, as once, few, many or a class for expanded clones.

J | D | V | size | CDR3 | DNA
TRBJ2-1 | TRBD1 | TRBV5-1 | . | CASSLGTGGNEQFF | TGCGCCAGCAGCTTAGGGACAGGGGGCAATGAGCAGTTCTTC
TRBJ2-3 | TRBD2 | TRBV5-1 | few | CASSQTGTRPTDTQYF | TGCGCCAGCAGCCAGACCGGGACTAGGCCCACAGATACGCAGTATTTT
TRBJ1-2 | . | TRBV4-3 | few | CASSPRTDPNYGYTF | TGCGCCAGCAGCCCACGGACAGATCCTAACTATGGCTACACCTTC
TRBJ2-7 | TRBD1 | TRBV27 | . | CASSRAQGTASFYEQYF | TGTGCCAGCAGCCGAGCCCAGGGGACAGCCTCTTTCTACGAGCAGTACTTC
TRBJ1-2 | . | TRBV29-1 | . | CSTGSNYGYTF | TGCAGCACGGGAAGTAACTATGGCTACACCTTC
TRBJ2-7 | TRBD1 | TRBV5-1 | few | CASLPGQGSNEQYF | TGCGCCAGCCTCCCGGGACAGGGGAGTAACGAGCAGTACTTC
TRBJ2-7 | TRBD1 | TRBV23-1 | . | CASSHTSQGDRTHSYEQYF | TGCGCCAGCAGTCACACGTCACAGGGGGACAGGACCCATTCCTACGAGCAGTACTTC
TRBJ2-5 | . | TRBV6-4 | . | CASKSTGVWTQYF | TGTGCCAGCAAGTCTACGGGAGTTTGGACCCAGTACTTC
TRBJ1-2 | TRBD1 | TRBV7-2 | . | CASSLRDRGRGYTF | TGTGCCAGCAGCTTAAGGGACAGGGGACGCGGCTACACCTTC
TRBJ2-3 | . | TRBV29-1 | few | CSVGGGASTDTQYF | TGCAGCGTTGGAGGCGGGGCTAGCACAGATACGCAGTATTTT
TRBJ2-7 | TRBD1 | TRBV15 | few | CATSRGGDRGYEQYF | TGTGCCACCAGCAGGGGAGGGGACAGGGGCTACGAGCAGTACTTC
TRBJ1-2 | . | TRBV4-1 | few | CASSRGGGYTF | TGCGCCAGCAGTCGGGGTGGTGGCTACACCTTC
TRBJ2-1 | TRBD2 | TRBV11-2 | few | CASSPGGRNEQFF | TGTGCCAGCAGTCCGGGGGGGAGGAATGAGCAGTTCTTC
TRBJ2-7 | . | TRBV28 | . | CASTDTYEQYF | TGTGCCAGCACTGACACGTACGAGCAGTACTTC
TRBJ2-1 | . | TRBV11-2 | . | CASSYWGDSYNEQFF | TGTGCCAGCAGTTACTGGGGGGACTCCTACAATGAGCAGTTCTTC
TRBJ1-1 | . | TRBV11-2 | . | CASSPRDSWNTEAFF | TGTGCCAGCAGCCCCCGGGACTCTTGGAACACTGAAGCTTTCTTT
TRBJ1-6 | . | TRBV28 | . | CASFEEGRNSPLHF | TGTGCCAGTTTTGAGGAGGGTCGCAATTCACCCCTCCACTTT
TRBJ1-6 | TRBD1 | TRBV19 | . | CASTRGDRGTLHF | TGTGCCAGTACCCGAGGCGACAGGGGGACCCTCCACTTT
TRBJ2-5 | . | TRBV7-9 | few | CASSLFAVQETQYF | TGTGCCAGCAGCTTATTCGCAGTACAAGAGACCCAGTACTTC
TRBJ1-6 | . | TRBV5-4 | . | CASSVDGNNSPLHF | TGTGCCAGCAGCGTGGACGGGAATAATTCACCCCTCCACTTT
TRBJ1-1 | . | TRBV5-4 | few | CASSPGNTEAFF | TGTGCCAGCAGCCCGGGGAACACTGAAGCTTTCTTT
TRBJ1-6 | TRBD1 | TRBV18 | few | CASSRDRESPLHF | TGTGCCAGCTCACGGGACAGGGAATCACCCCTCCACTTT
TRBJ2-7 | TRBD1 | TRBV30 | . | CAWSLGQIYEQYF | TGTGCCTGGAGTTTGGGACAGATCTACGAGCAGTACTTC
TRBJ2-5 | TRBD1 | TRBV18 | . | CASSPGTEETQYF | TGTGCCAGCTCACCCGGGACAGAGGAGACCCAGTACTTC
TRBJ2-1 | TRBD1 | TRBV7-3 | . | CASSLPGQGNEQFF | TGTGCCAGCAGCTTACCGGGACAGGGAAATGAGCAGTTCTTC
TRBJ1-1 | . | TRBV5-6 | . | CASQASLNTEAFF | TGTGCCAGCCAGGCATCGCTGAACACTGAAGCTTTCTTT
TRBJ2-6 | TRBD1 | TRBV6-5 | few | CASSTTGAGANVLTF | TGTGCCAGCAGTACGACAGGGGCTGGGGCCAACGTCCTGACTTTC
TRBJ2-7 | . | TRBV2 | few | CASSDGSFSNEQYF | TGTGCCAGCAGTGATGGGAGTTTTTCGAACGAGCAGTACTTC
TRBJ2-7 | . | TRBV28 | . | CASSSRPGIKGHEQYF | TGTGCCAGCAGTTCCCGCCCGGGGATCAAAGGTCACGAGCAGTACTTC
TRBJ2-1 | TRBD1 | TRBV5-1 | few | CASSVDRGSGEQFF | TGCGCCAGCAGCGTGGACAGGGGGAGCGGTGAGCAGTTCTTC